The rows below give T cell receptor beta chains drawn from one sample of a study of T-cell memory formation after mild COVID-19. Via MiXCR, TCRdb re-called the 5' RACE reads, giving one row per CDR3 protein. The sample includes under 250,000 distinct CDR3 sequences, 25% to 35% of them seen just once. The sequenced material came from PBMCs or a T cell subset sorted from them (not recorded which). These receptors all come from an adult woman who had mild COVID-19 (a few samples of this study predate the infection). Cell type and time point are not known. Both conserved end residues are part of each CDR3. Fields, in order: V gene, CDR3 protein.

V gene: TRBV20-1; CDR3 protein: CSARDPAGTPRYEQYF
V gene: TRBV5-1; CDR3 protein: CASSLVGDPYNEQFF
V gene: TRBV7-6; CDR3 protein: CASSPTVTSSTDTQYF
V gene: TRBV5-4; CDR3 protein: CASSLEGPLQETQYF
V gene: TRBV7-9; CDR3 protein: CASSLAGTGANVLTF
V gene: TRBV9; CDR3 protein: CASSVVGGQGATIYF
V gene: TRBV24-1; CDR3 protein: CATSDLFGNTDTQYF
V gene: TRBV12-3/TRBV12-4; CDR3 protein: CASRTGVHNSPLHF
V gene: TRBV27; CDR3 protein: CASSISGSQNEQYF
V gene: TRBV4-2; CDR3 protein: CASSQDPTGGAGANVLTF
V gene: TRBV29-1; CDR3 protein: CSVDGTAPEAFF
V gene: TRBV5-1; CDR3 protein: CASSFRENYEQYF
V gene: TRBV20-1; CDR3 protein: CSARDFRLAGTDTQYF
V gene: TRBV10-3; CDR3 protein: CAIRLAGANNEQFF
V gene: TRBV20-1; CDR3 protein: CSAREDEQYF
V gene: TRBV6-1; CDR3 protein: CASRPWTGYGTDTQYF
V gene: TRBV27; CDR3 protein: CASSSAGNGELFF
V gene: TRBV2; CDR3 protein: CASTLETNIQYF
V gene: TRBV28; CDR3 protein: CASSPKLDGEQYF
V gene: TRBV6-2/TRBV6-3; CDR3 protein: CAIEGAEAFF
V gene: TRBV29-1; CDR3 protein: CSVEVGTSEFF
V gene: TRBV7-9; CDR3 protein: CASSLDGLGEQYF
V gene: TRBV30; CDR3 protein: CAWTLGGRYNEQFF
V gene: TRBV3-1; CDR3 protein: CASSSGSSQGLTEAFF
V gene: TRBV11-2; CDR3 protein: CASRLPGTGVYEQYF
V gene: TRBV20-1; CDR3 protein: CSARTTGIISYNEQFF
V gene: TRBV6-5; CDR3 protein: CASSYEGAGANVLTF
V gene: TRBV29-1; CDR3 protein: CSVVAGFDNEQFF
V gene: TRBV20-1; CDR3 protein: CSAPPGQGNQPQHF
V gene: TRBV12-3/TRBV12-4; CDR3 protein: CASSRAGTAAYEQYF
V gene: TRBV19; CDR3 protein: CASIPWGGESIGYTF
V gene: TRBV5-8; CDR3 protein: CASSLDGTGPNTEAFF
V gene: TRBV30; CDR3 protein: CACLRQPGLAGLTTDTQYF
V gene: TRBV27; CDR3 protein: CASSLFGQGKYGYTF
V gene: TRBV7-9; CDR3 protein: CASSPSGTGRNEQFF
V gene: TRBV4-1; CDR3 protein: CASSQQTGANTEAFF
V gene: TRBV20-1; CDR3 protein: CSAPRQGTYEQYF
V gene: TRBV6-6; CDR3 protein: CASTPNAYEQYF
V gene: TRBV12-3/TRBV12-4; CDR3 protein: CASSLQETGYNEQFF
V gene: TRBV12-3/TRBV12-4; CDR3 protein: CASLPWDSATDTQYF
V gene: TRBV7-9; CDR3 protein: CASSLDWGEGSYEQYF
V gene: TRBV12-3/TRBV12-4; CDR3 protein: CASRIFISGANVLTF
V gene: TRBV4-2; CDR3 protein: CASSQTSSGRANEQFF
V gene: TRBV7-3; CDR3 protein: CASSRSGLTYNEQFF
V gene: TRBV20-1; CDR3 protein: CSARARLRSAPPKQETQYF
V gene: TRBV27; CDR3 protein: CASSLEVSTEAFF
V gene: TRBV7-8; CDR3 protein: CASSLGRSGADTQYF
V gene: TRBV11-3; CDR3 protein: CASSLTGATEAFF
V gene: TRBV12-3/TRBV12-4; CDR3 protein: CASSEDGYGYTF
V gene: TRBV5-1; CDR3 protein: CASSFLPGLGGTEAFF
V gene: TRBV12-3/TRBV12-4; CDR3 protein: CASSFQRTAQETQYF
V gene: TRBV28; CDR3 protein: CAGRGGGAKNIQYF
V gene: TRBV4-3; CDR3 protein: CASSQLVNTGELFF
V gene: TRBV18; CDR3 protein: CASSRTAWNTEAFF